The present T cell receptor beta chain was sequenced within a study of T cell changes during pregnancy in multiple sclerosis. Measured with immunoSEQ multiplex PCR; TCRdb has only the in-frame clones, and not every one. The sample includes about 83,000 clones, about 91% of them seen just once. V lost 0 bases and J lost 0, with 12 bases in between. Germline V gene data show CDR1 as SGHVS and CDR2 as FNYEAQ. The length of the CDR3 is 16 residues. The chain recombines TRBV7-6 with TRBJ2-7; D is unresolved. This sequence was found in a female donor in good health, serving as a control in a pregnancy study. Some clones in this sample may be carry-over from other donors' samples. The source material was PBMCs, sampled in the first trimester of pregnancy. In nucleotides, the CDR3 is TGTGCCAGCAGCTTAGCGTTGGCAGAGGTCTCCTACGAGCAGTACTTC. Translated: CASSLALAEVSYEQYF. The variable domain in full, completed from reference TRBV7-6 and TRBJ2-7, reads GAGVSQSPRYKVTKRGQDVALRCDPISGHVSLYWYRQALGQGPEFLTYFNYEAQQDKSGLPNDRFSAERPEGSISTLTIQRTEQRDSAMYRCASSLALAEVSYEQYFGPGTRLTVT.